This TCR beta chain was recorded in a study of T cell responses to AZD1222 COVID-19 vaccine. Study-wide results and limits: Targets within unmutated variant regions were reportedly found for nearly half of spike-specific TCRs.

Regarding this clone: What it recognizes is unknown.

J gave up 7 bases and V 8 bases, and 8 bases lay outside the gene matches. The CDR3 covers 14 residues. Looked up from germline, CDR1 is MNHEY and CDR2 is SVGAGI. Sequenced by immunoSEQ multiplex PCR; TCRdb stores in-frame clones only, minus some. The profile shows roughly 84,000 clones, 70% to 90% of them singletons. This chain connects TRBV6-5 to TRBJ2-1, with 10 bases matching TRBD2. The material was peripheral blood, obtained on day 0 of AZD1222 vaccination. The source of this sequence is an adult in good health. CDR3 amino acids: CASYSGRAMNEQFF. DNA of the CDR3: TGTGCCAGCTACAGCGGGAGGGCCATGAATGAGCAGTTCTTC.